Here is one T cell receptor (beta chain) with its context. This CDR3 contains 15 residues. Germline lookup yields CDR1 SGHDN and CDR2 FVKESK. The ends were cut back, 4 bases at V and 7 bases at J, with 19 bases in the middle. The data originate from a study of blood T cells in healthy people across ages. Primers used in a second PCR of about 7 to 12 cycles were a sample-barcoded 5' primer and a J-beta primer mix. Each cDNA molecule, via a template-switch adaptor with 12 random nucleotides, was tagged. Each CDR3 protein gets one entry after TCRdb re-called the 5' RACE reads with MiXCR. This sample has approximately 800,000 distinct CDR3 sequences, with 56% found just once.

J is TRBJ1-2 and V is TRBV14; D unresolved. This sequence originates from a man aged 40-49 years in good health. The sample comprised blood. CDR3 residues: CASSRRRLADTGYTF. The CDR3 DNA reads TGTGCCAGCAGCCGCCGCCGGTTGGCAGATACTGGCTACACCTTC.